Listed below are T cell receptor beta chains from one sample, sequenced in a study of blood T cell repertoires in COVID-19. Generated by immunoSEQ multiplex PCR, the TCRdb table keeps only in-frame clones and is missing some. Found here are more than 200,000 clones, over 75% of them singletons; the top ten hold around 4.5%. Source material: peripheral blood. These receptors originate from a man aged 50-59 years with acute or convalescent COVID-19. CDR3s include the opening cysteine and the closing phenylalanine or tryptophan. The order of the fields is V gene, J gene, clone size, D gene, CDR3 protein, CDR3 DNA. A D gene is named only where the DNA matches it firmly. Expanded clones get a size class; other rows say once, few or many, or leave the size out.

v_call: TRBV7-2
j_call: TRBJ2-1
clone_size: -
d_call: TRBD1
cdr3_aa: CATSGQGVYNEQFF
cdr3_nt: TGTGCCACCTCTGGACAGGGGGTCTACAATGAGCAGTTCTTC

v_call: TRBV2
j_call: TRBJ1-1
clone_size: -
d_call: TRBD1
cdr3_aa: CASSWDSRNTEAFF
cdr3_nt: TGTGCCAGCAGTTGGGACAGTCGGAACACTGAAGCTTTCTTT

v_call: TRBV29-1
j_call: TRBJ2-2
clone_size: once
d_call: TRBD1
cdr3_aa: CSVSGTGASNTGELFF
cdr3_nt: TGCAGCGTTTCCGGGACAGGGGCCTCGAACACCGGGGAGCTGTTTTTT

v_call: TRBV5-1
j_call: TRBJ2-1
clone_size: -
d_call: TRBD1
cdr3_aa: CASSHTGDSYNEQFF
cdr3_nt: TGCGCCAGCAGCCACACAGGGGACTCCTACAATGAGCAGTTCTTC

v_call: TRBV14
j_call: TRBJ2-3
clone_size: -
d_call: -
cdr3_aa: CASSSIGQTTDTQYF
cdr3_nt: TGTGCCAGCAGCTCGATCGGACAGACCACAGATACGCAGTATTTT

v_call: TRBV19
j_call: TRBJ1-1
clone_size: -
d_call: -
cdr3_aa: CASSISVDTEAFF
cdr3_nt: TGTGCCAGTAGTATTTCAGTGGACACTGAAGCTTTCTTT

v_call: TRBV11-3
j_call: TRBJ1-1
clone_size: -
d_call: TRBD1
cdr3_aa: CASSWGDRLNTEAFF
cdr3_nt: TGTGCCAGCAGCTGGGGGGACAGACTGAACACTGAAGCTTTCTTT

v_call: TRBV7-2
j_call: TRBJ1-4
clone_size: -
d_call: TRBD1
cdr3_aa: CASSLVGTGAGNEKLFF
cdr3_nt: TGTGCCAGCAGCTTAGTAGGAACAGGGGCCGGTAATGAAAAACTGTTTTTT

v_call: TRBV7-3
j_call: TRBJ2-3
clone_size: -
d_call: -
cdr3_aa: CASSLGERTESGTDTQYF
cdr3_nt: TGTGCCAGCAGCTTAGGCGAGAGGACTGAAAGCGGGACAGATACGCAGTATTTT

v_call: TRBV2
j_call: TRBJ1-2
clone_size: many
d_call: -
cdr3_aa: CASTDQGVGYTF
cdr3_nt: TGTGCCAGCACTGATCAAGGGGTTGGCTACACCTTC

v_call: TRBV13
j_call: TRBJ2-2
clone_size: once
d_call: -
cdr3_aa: CASSSPGLRGTGELFF
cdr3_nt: TGTGCCAGCAGCTCTCCGGGACTCCGGGGAACCGGGGAGCTGTTTTTT

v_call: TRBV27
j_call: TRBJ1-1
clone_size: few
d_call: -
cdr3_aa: CASRGASTVDTEAFF
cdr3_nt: TGTGCCAGCAGAGGGGCCTCGACAGTGGACACTGAAGCTTTCTTT

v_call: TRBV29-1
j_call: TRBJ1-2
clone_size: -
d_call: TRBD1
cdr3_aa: CSVGRQGRYGYTF
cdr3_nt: TGCAGCGTTGGGAGACAGGGGAGATATGGCTACACCTTC

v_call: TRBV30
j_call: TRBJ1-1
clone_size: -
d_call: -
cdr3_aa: CAWSVQGVLGSTEAFF
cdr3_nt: TGTGCCTGGAGTGTACAGGGAGTTCTAGGGTCCACTGAAGCTTTCTTT

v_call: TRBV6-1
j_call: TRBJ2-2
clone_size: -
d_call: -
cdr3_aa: CASSEWGGNRDITGELFF
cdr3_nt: TGTGCCAGCAGTGAATGGGGGGGAAACAGGGATATCACCGGGGAGCTGTTTTTT

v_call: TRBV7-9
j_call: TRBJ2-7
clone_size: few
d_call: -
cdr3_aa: CASSFGGQRSYEQYF
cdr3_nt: TGTGCCAGCAGCTTCGGCGGCCAAAGATCCTACGAGCAGTACTTC

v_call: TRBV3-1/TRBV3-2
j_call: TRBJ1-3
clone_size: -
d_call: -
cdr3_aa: CASSQAGSLSGNTIYF
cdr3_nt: TGTGCCAGCAGCCAGGCCGGGTCCCTCTCTGGAAACACCATATATTTT

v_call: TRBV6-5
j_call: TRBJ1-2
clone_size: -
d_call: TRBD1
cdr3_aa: CASWGTGYGYTF
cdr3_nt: TGTGCCAGCTGGGGGACAGGGTATGGCTACACCTTC

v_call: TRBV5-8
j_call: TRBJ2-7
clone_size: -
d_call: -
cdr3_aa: CASSLDGTLGGRSYEQYF
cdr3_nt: TGTGCCAGCAGCTTGGACGGCACCCTGGGAGGACGCTCCTACGAGCAGTACTTC

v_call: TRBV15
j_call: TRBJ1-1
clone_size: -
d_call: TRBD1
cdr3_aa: CATSKGGVLNTEAFF
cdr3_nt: TGTGCCACCAGCAAAGGGGGCGTCCTAAACACTGAAGCTTTCTTT

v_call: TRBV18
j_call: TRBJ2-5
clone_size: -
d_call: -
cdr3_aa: CASSPGLRQETQYF
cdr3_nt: TGTGCCAGCTCACCGGGGCTCAGGCAAGAGACCCAGTACTTC

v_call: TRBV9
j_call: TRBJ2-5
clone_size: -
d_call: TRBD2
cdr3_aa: CASSPRTSGAETQYF
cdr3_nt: TGTGCCAGCAGCCCCCGGACTAGCGGGGCGGAGACCCAGTACTTC

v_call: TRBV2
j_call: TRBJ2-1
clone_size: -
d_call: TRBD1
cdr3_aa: CASSDGQGAYNEQFF
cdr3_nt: TGTGCCAGCAGTGACGGACAGGGGGCCTACAATGAGCAGTTCTTC

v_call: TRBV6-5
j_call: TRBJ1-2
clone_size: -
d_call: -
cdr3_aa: CASSTIKGYTF
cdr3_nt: TGTGCCAGCAGCACTATTAAAGGCTACACCTTC

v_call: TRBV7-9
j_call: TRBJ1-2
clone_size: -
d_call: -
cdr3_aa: CASSFQESIRGYTF
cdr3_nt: TGTGCCAGCAGCTTTCAGGAATCCATCCGTGGCTACACCTTC

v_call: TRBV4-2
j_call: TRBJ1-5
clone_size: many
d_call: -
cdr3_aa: CASSQDRGGQMGNQPQHF
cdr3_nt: TGTGCCAGCAGCCAAGATCGGGGGGGACAAATGGGCAATCAGCCCCAGCATTTT

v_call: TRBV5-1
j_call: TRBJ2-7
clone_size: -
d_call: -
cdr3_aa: CASSFSGEPYEQYF
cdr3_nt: TGCGCCAGCAGCTTCTCTGGGGAGCCCTACGAGCAGTACTTC

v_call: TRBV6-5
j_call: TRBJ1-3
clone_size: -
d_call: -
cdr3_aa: CASSYSYKGNTIYF
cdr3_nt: TGTGCCAGCAGTTACTCTTACAAAGGAAACACCATATATTTT

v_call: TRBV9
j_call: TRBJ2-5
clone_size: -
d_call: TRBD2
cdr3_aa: CASSPSGGAGETQYF
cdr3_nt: TGTGCCAGCAGCCCAAGCGGGGGGGCTGGGGAGACCCAGTACTTC

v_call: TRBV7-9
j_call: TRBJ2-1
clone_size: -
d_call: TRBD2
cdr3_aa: CASSSGLAGSNEQFF
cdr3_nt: TGTGCCAGCAGCTCAGGACTAGCGGGGAGCAATGAGCAGTTCTTC

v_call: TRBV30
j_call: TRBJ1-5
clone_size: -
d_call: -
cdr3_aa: CAWSRTVNQPQHF
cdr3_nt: TGTGCCTGGAGCCGGACAGTTAATCAGCCCCAGCATTTT

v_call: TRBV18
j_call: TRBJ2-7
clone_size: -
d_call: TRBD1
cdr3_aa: CASSVGQASYEQYF
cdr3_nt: TGTGCCAGCTCGGTGGGACAGGCTTCCTACGAGCAGTACTTC

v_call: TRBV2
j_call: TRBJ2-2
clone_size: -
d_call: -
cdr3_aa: CASKWRSGELFF
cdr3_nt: TGTGCCAGCAAGTGGAGAAGCGGGGAGCTGTTTTTT

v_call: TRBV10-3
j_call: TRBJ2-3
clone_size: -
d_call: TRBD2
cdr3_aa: CAISELSGETSTDTQYF
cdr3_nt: TGTGCCATCAGTGAGTTGAGCGGGGAGACTAGCACAGATACGCAGTATTTT

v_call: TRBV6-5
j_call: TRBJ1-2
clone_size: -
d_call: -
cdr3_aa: CASRMDSRNYGYTF
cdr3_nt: TGTGCCAGCAGAATGGACAGCCGTAACTATGGCTACACCTTC

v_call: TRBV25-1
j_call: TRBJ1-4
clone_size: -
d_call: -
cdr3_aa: CASSEWQAATNEKLFF
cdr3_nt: TGTGCCAGCAGTGAATGGCAGGCTGCAACTAATGAAAAACTGTTTTTT

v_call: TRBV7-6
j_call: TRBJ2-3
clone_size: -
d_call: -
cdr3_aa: CASSLGRTDTQYF
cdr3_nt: TGTGCCAGCAGCTTAGGGAGAACAGATACGCAGTATTTT

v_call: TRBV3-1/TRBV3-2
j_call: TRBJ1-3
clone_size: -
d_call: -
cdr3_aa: CASSQGQRVSGNTIYF
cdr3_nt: TGTGCCAGCAGCCAAGGACAGCGGGTCTCTGGAAACACCATATATTTT

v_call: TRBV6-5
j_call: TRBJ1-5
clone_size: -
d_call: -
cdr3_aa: CASTHGQASNQPQHF
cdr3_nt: TGTGCCAGCACCCACGGCCAGGCTAGCAATCAGCCCCAGCATTTT

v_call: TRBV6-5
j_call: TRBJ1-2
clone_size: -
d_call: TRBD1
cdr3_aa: CASSIRQGPRDGYTF
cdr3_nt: TGTGCCAGCAGTATAAGACAGGGACCTAGGGATGGCTACACCTTC

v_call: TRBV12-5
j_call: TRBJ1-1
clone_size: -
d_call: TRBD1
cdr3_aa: CASGLVRDRAMNTEAFF
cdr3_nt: TGTGCTAGTGGTTTGGTACGGGACAGGGCTATGAACACTGAAGCTTTCTTT

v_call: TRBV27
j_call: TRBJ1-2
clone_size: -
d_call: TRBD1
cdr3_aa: CASSSNQGAEGYTF
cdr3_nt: TGTGCCAGCAGTTCCAATCAGGGGGCGGAAGGCTACACCTTC

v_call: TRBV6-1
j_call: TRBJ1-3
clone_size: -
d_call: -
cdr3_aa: CASSERSQGGSGNTIYF
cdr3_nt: TGTGCCAGCAGTGAACGGTCCCAGGGAGGGTCTGGAAACACCATATATTTT

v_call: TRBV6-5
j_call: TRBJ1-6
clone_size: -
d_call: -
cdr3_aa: CASNLQGYDSPLHF
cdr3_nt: TGTGCCAGCAACCTCCAGGGGTACGATTCACCCCTCCACTTT

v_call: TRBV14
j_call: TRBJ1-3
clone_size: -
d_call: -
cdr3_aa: CASSFYSGNTIYF
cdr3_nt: TGTGCCAGCAGCTTCTACTCTGGAAACACCATATATTTT

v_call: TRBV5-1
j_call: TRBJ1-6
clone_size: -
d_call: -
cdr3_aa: CASSLGGQTAYNSPLHF
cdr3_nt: TGCGCCAGCAGCTTGGGCGGACAGACCGCTTATAATTCACCCCTCCACTTT

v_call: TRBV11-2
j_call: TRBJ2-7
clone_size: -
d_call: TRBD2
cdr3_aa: CASLLAGGYEQYF
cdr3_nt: TGTGCCAGCCTACTAGCGGGGGGCTACGAGCAGTACTTC

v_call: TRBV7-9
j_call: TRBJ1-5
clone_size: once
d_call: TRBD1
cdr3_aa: CASSLGAGTDNQPQHF
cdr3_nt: TGTGCCAGCAGCCTTGGGGCCGGGACAGACAATCAGCCCCAGCATTTT

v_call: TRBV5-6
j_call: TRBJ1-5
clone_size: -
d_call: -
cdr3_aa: CASSSGQVAFRQPQHF
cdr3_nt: TGTGCCAGCAGCTCAGGACAAGTGGCTTTTAGGCAGCCCCAGCATTTT

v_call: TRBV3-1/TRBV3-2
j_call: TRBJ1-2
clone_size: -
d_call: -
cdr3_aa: CASSQASRGYTF
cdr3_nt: TGTGCCAGCAGCCAAGCGTCCCGGGGCTACACCTTC

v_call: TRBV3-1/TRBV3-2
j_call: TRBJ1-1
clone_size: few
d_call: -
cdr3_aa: CASSQGEGRNTEAFF
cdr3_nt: TGTGCCAGCAGCCAAGGGGAGGGGAGGAACACTGAAGCTTTCTTT

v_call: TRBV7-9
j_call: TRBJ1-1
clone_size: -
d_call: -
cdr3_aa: CASSFQEGNTEAFF
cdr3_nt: TGTGCCAGCAGCTTCCAGGAGGGGAATACTGAAGCTTTCTTT

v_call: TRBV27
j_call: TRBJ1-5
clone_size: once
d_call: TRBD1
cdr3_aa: CASSTGQGYQPQHF
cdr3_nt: TGTGCCAGCAGCACGGGACAGGGTTATCAGCCCCAGCATTTT

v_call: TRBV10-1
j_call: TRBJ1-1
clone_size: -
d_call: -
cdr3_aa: CASSSHRVSEAFF
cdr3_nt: TGCGCCAGCAGTAGTCACAGGGTGTCTGAAGCTTTCTTT

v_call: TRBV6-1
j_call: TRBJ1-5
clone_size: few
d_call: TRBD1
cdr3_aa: CASSERTGPHQPQHF
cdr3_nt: TGTGCCAGCAGTGAAAGGACAGGGCCTCACCAGCCCCAGCATTTT

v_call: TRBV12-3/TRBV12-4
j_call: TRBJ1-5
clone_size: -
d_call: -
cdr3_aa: CASSRGRDQPQHF
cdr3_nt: TGTGCCAGCAGTAGAGGGAGAGATCAGCCCCAGCATTTT

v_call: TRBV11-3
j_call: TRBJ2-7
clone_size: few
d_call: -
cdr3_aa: CASSRTGYEQYF
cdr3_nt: TGTGCCAGCAGCCGAACAGGATACGAGCAGTACTTC

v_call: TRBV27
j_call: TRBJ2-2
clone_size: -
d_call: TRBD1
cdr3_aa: CASSSQGAMELFF
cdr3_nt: TGTGCCAGCAGTTCACAGGGGGCTATGGAGCTGTTTTTT